This TCR beta chain derives from a study of blood T cell repertoires in COVID-19. Study summary: The origin of the acute and convalescent COVID-19 samples was the United States, Italy and Spain. T cells, B-cell-depleted T cells, or PBMCs supplied cDNA or gDNA.

Germline trimming cut 5 bases from V and 8 bases from J; bases unmatched to any gene: 8. Germline V lookup: CDR1 MNHEY, CDR2 SVGAGI. The length of the CDR3 is 14 residues. Clones were sequenced by immunoSEQ multiplex PCR, and TCRdb holds only the in-frame ones, with some missing. The table shows 120,000 to 150,000 clones, with 88% occurring only once. Participant ages covered about 18 to 100 years across around 22 US areas. Assignments of participants to cohorts depended upon their own reported clinical history. Input material: PBMCs or T cells enriched from blood (not recorded which). The genes are TRBV6-5 and TRBJ1-4; TRBD1 matches at 7 bases. This TCR was recovered from a woman in her 30s with acute COVID-19. This chain's CDR3 is CASSRQGGGEKLFF. The CDR3 DNA sequence: TGTGCCAGCAGTCGACAGGGCGGAGGAGAAAAACTGTTTTTT.